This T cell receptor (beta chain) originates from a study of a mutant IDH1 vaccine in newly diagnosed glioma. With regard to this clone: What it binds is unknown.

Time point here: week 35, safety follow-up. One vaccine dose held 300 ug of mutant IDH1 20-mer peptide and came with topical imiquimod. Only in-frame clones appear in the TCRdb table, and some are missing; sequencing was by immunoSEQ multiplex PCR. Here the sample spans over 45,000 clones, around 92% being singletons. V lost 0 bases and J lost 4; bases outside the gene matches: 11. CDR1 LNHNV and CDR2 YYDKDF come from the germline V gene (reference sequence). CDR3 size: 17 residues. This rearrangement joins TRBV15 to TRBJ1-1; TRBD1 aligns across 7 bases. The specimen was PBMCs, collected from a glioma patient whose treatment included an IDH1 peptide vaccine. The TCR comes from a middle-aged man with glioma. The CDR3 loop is CATSRDYLAQGGTEAFF. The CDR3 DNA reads TGTGCCACCAGCAGAGATTACCTAGCTCAGGGGGGCACTGAAGCTTTCTTT. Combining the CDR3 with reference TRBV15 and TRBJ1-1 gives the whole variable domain DAMVIQNPRYQVTQFGKPVTLSCSQTLNHNVMYWYQQKSSQAPKLLFHYYDKDFNNEADTPDNFQSRRPNTSFCFLDIRSPGLGDTAMYLCATSRDYLAQGGTEAFFGQGTRLTVV.